This TCR beta chain was observed in a study of monozygotic twins with inflammatory bowel disease. Points from the study as a whole: A reduction in TCRbeta diversity (inverse Simpson) was seen in IBD patients relative to healthy co-twins. The authors note that differing immunosuppressive treatments may have added variability to patient repertoires.

In regard to this clonotype: The antigen remains undetermined.

The UMIs carried a 6-nucleotide sample barcode, and they were added by template switching. TCRdb reprocessed the 5' RACE reads and stores each CDR3 protein as one record, lacking DNA. The listing contains some 190,000 distinct CDR3 sequences. The specimen sequenced was blood. The receptor's source is a human donor with ulcerative colitis or Crohn's disease, or a healthy co-twin of an affected twin (not recorded which).

CDR3 protein: CASRPRGTRELFF. V usage is TRBV12-3 or TRBV12-4 and J usage is TRBJ2-2. The CDR3 totals 13 residues.